The entry that follows covers one T cell receptor beta chain sequence. Its matching antigen is unknown. The sample comes from a study of regulatory T cells in long-lasting Graves disease. Whole-study findings and limits: Between persistent patients, about 2,700 public clonotypes were shared, exceeding the approximately 870 shared between new patients.

The V gene lost 0 bases and the J gene lost 6 bases, with 18 bases spanning the gap. CDR3 size: 16 residues. Germline-derived CDR1 and CDR2 are LGHNA and YSLEER. Documented time point: newly diagnosed GD, antithyroid drugs for less than 3 months. The TCR library was made from RNA extracted from PBMCs. Patients were from an endocrinology department in Xi'an, China. Arm-PCR of CDR3 regions with iRepertoire HTBI primers generated TCR beta libraries. Original processing notes: Detected in the samples were approximately 58 TRBV and 14 to 15 TRBJ segments. From the multiplex PCR reads, TCRdb called clonotypes with MiXCR, one entry per CDR3 protein. In this record, the V and J calls reflect TCRdb's handling and not the investigators' own analysis. The sample has around 420,000 distinct CDR3 sequences; about 16% are singletons.

The source material was peripheral blood mononuclear cells (PBMCs), sampled at new diagnosis, from a patient treated with antithyroid drugs. The chain couples TRBV4-3 to TRBJ2-7; the D gene is possibly TRBD2 (6 bases). This TCR came from a female donor with Graves disease. CDR3 coding DNA: TGCGCCAGCAGCCAAGACTTGGGACTCGGGGGTCTCGAGCAGTACTTC. This sequence encodes CASSQDLGLGGLEQYF.